This T cell receptor (beta chain) was sequenced in a study of blood T cell repertoires in COVID-19. Study-wide context: Samples came from the United States, Italy and Spain, spanning acute and convalescent COVID-19. T cells, B-cell-depleted T cells, or PBMCs provided the cDNA or gDNA that served as material.

Per the authors' pipeline: From reference gene primer amplification, estimates of nucleated cell counts were derived. Sequenced by immunoSEQ multiplex PCR; TCRdb stores in-frame clones only, minus some. V and J calls and clone size are those listed in that table; D and trimming were worked out from the DNA. The sample consists of about 46,000 clones, 70% to 90% of them appearing once. Material: peripheral blood. This clonotype was sampled from a human donor in a cohort sampled during active COVID-19. The donor label of this sample is uncertain.

The CDR3 DNA reads TGTGCCAGCAGCCCGGGACAGAGTTATCAGCCCCAGCATTTT. Its protein product is CASSPGQSYQPQHF. The J gene is TRBJ1-5, the V gene TRBV2; 7 nucleotides line up with TRBD1. V gave up 6 bases and J gave up 5 bases; unmatched junction bases: 7. In germline, CDR1 is SNHLY, CDR2 FYNNEI. The CDR3 runs 14 residues.